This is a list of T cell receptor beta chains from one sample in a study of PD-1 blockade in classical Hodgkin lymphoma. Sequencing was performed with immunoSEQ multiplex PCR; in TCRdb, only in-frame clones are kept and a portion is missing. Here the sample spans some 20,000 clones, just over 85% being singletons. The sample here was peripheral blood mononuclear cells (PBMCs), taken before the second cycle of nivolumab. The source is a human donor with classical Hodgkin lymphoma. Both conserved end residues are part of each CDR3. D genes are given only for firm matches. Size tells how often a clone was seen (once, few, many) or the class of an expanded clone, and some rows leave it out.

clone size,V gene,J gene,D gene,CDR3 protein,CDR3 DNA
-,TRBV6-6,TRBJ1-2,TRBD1,CASSYDRALSGYTF,TGTGCCAGCAGTTACGACAGGGCCCTATCGGGCTACACCTTC
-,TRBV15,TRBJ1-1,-,CATSREGNTEAFF,TGTGCCACCAGCAGAGAGGGGAACACTGAAGCTTTCTTT
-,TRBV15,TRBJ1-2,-,CATSRDQRRRGYGYTF,TGTGCCACCAGCAGAGATCAAAGACGGCGGGGCTATGGCTACACCTTC
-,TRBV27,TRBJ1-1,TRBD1,CASSYLTGATHTEAFF,TGTGCCAGCAGTTACTTGACAGGGGCCACCCACACTGAAGCTTTCTTT
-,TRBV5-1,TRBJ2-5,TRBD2,CASSLASGGSGETQYF,TGCGCCAGCAGCTTGGCCAGCGGGGGCTCGGGAGAGACCCAGTACTTC
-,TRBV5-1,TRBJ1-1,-,CASSVREGTEAFF,TGCGCCAGCAGCGTCCGGGAGGGCACTGAAGCTTTCTTT
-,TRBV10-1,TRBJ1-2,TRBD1,CASGPGQGANYGYTF,TGCGCCAGCGGTCCGGGACAGGGGGCTAACTATGGCTACACCTTC
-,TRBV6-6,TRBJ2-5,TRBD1,CASSSTGVGAETQYF,TGTGCCAGCAGTTCGACAGGGGTTGGGGCTGAGACCCAGTACTTC
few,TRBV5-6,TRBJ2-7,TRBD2,CASRPPGGSPYEQYF,TGTGCCAGCAGGCCACCCGGGGGGAGCCCCTACGAGCAGTACTTC
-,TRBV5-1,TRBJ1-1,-,CASRQQENTEAFF,TGCGCCAGCCGCCAACAGGAGAACACTGAAGCTTTCTTT
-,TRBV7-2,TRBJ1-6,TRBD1,CASSLATGRALHF,TGTGCCAGCAGCTTAGCGACAGGGCGCGCCCTCCACTTT
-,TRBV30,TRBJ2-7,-,CAWSADEDGSPYEQYF,TGTGCCTGGAGTGCCGACGAAGACGGTTCGCCCTACGAGCAGTACTTC
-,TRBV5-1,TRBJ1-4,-,CASSLAASNEKLFF,TGCGCCAGCAGCTTGGCAGCGAGCAATGAAAAACTGTTTTTT
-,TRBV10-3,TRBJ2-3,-,CAISDTLGTTDTQYF,TGTGCCATCAGTGATACCCTAGGGACCACAGATACGCAGTATTTT
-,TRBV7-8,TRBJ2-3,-,CASSLGYSSTDTQYF,TGTGCCAGCAGCTTAGGCTACTCTAGCACAGATACGCAGTATTTT
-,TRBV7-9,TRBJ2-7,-,CASSLGGGISSYEQYF,TGTGCCAGCAGCTTAGGGGGAGGAATTAGCTCCTACGAGCAGTACTTC
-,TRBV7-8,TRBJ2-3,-,CASSLGTSSDTQYF,TGTGCCAGCAGCTTAGGGACTTCCTCAGATACGCAGTATTTT
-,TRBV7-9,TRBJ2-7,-,CASSAYLEQYF,TGTGCCAGCAGCGCCTACCTGGAGCAGTACTTC
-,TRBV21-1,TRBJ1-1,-,CASCFRESWNTEAFF,TGTGCCAGCTGTTTTAGGGAGTCCTGGAACACTGAAGCTTTCTTT
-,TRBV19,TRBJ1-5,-,CASSYRSQGPQHF,TGTGCCAGTAGTTACAGGAGCCAGGGGCCCCAGCATTTT
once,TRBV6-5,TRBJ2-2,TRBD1,CASSRTGADTGELFF,TGTGCCAGCAGCAGAACAGGGGCGGACACCGGGGAGCTGTTTTTT
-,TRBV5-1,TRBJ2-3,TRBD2,CASSLPSGGTDTQYF,TGCGCCAGCAGCTTGCCTAGCGGGGGGACAGATACGCAGTATTTT